A single T cell receptor beta chain is shown here with its context. What this receptor recognizes is not known. No base-level quality is on record; no much larger clone is a single base apart. V and J lose 7 bases and 0 bases, and a span of 14 bases separates them. CDR1 and CDR2 were assigned from the germline V gene as SGHRS and YFSETQ. The CDR3 runs 15 residues from the cysteine to the phenylalanine. The read is trimmed to its CDR3 DNA, 45 bases read in frame from base 1. The immunoSEQ Assay was the method used to sequence TCRbeta CDR3 regions. After extraction, genomic DNA underwent amplification by bias-controlled multiplex PCR, followed by high-throughput sequencing. The authors' analysis ran thus. To quantify the absolute abundance of every unique TCRbeta CDR3 region, sequences were collapsed and filtered. T cell fraction was estimated by normalization of TCRbeta template counts to usable DNA, with usable DNA being measured through amplification of reference genes present in all nucleated cells. Repertoire TCRs were annotated as SARS-CoV-2-specific when V gene, CDR3 amino acid sequence and J gene were exactly matched to a known reactive TCR set. The reference SARS-CoV-2 TCR set came from MIRA and was filtered for enrichment in COVID-19-positive ImmuneCODE repertoires, removing public or cross-reactive TCRs. Using the MIRA antigens, annotated TCRs were further analysed by specific ORF or by position within an ORF. Breadth was defined as the number of annotated unique rearrangements divided by the total number of unique productive rearrangements, and depth was defined as the summed frequency of the annotated unique rearrangements. Two-sided Wilcoxon rank-sum tests were applied when comparing TCR breadth between groups. This is the immuneACCESS table as TCRdb keeps it, with only in-frame sequences that have V and J called. A part of the clones is gone; compared with another copy, unresolved V genes explain less than half, and the rest is unexplained. That table supplies the V and J calls and clone size; D and trimming were determined from the DNA. Here the sample has a few hundred thousand clones; over 75% occur a single time. The biggest ten clones account for approximately 4% of the sample.

The treatment or condition label of this sample denotes: approximately 18 received Ad26.COV2.S at low or high dose, single or two shots; 5 received placebo; per-sample allocation not given. Repertoires of vaccine and placebo recipients were sequenced from samples collected on day 63 after the first injection. Cohort 1b enrolled 25 or so adults aged 18-55 years at a single site in Boston, USA, between 29 July and 7 August 2020. Ad26.COV2.S was a replication-incompetent adenovirus type 26 vector expressing a prefusion-stabilized SARS-CoV-2 spike protein from the original Wuhan strain. The sample is drawn from a study of Ad26.COV2.S vaccination and SARS-CoV-2 variants (dated by TCRdb to the early 2020s). With regard to the full study: Donors in the vaccine arm were drawn from COV1001, a phase I-IIa trial of Ad26.COV2.S in healthy adults that was multicentre, randomized, double-blind and placebo-controlled. Investigators remained blinded to trial group allocation during experiments and outcome assessment. A total of 32 samples were included in the TCR-sequenced set, comprising roughly 19 Ad26.COV2.S vaccine recipients, 5 placebo recipients and 8 SARS-CoV-2 convalescent individuals. Ad26.COV2.S was administered intramuscularly at 5 x 10^10 or 1 x 10^11 viral particles, either as a single shot or as two shots given 56 days apart. Trial participants were randomized into five groups of five: low-dose or high-dose Ad26.COV2.S given once or twice, or placebo on both occasions. The specificity and breadth of SARS-CoV-2-reactive T cell receptors after Ad26.COV2.S vaccination were assessed by TCRbeta repertoire sequencing. Results and caveats for the whole study, not just this receptor: Higher spike-specific TCR breadth was observed in Ad26.COV2.S recipients than in placebo recipients (P = 0.0014). The study lacked the statistical power to compare responses across vaccine doses or regimens. The authors noted that the TCR breadth and depth analyses may have underestimated total T cell responses. Comparable non-spike TCR breadth was observed between vaccine and placebo recipients, consistent with only spike being contained in the vaccine. After vaccination, substantial breadth of spike-specific CD8+ and CD4+ T cell responses was reported.

The V and J segments used are TRBV5-1 and TRBJ2-1; there is no confident call for the D gene. The specimen comprised peripheral blood, sampled in a trial of Ad26.COV2.S vaccine versus placebo. This TCR was sampled from a person between 18 and 59 years old who received the Ad26.COV2.S COVID-19 vaccine or a placebo. This receptor carries the CDR3 CASALGPSSYNEQFF. The DNA sequence is as follows: TGCGCCAGCGCTTTAGGGCCCAGCTCCTACAATGAGCAGTTCTTC. Here the CDR3 is joined to the reference TRBV5-1 and TRBJ2-1 genes, and the full variable domain is: KAGVTQTPRYLIKTRGQQVTLSCSPISGHRSVSWYQQTPGQGLQFLFEYFSETQRNKGNFPGRFSGRQFSNSRSEMNVSTLELGDSALYLCASALGPSSYNEQFFGPGTRLTVL.